This T cell receptor beta chain appears in the sequencing data of a study of CD8 T cells in Susac syndrome. High-throughput TCR beta sequencing covered peripheral CD8+ and CD4+ T cells. The multiple sclerosis controls were treatment-naive patients with relapsing-remitting disease that was stable or active. V was clipped by 3 bases and J by 3 bases, with 17 bases between them. Per the germline V gene, CDR1 is GTSNPN and CDR2 is SVGIG (reference sequence). The CDR3 runs to 15 residues. The authors reverse transcribed roughly 0.5 to 1 ug RNA with random hexamers. Amplification of TCR beta CDR3 by immunoSEQ multiplex PCR spanned 54 Vbeta and 13 Jbeta. One entry per CDR3 protein, called by TCRdb with MiXCR from the immunoSEQ multiplex PCR reads. This sample has around 120,000 distinct CDR3 sequences, with 90% to 95% found just once.

The chain uses TRBV30 and TRBJ1-2; tentative D call: TRBD1 (6 bases). The clonotype comes from a human donor with multiple sclerosis. The sequenced sample was CD4+ T cells from PBMCs. The DNA for the CDR3 is TGTGCCTGGAGGGTAGACAGGCTGGGGGACTATGGCTACACCTTC. It yields the protein CAWRVDRLGDYGYTF.